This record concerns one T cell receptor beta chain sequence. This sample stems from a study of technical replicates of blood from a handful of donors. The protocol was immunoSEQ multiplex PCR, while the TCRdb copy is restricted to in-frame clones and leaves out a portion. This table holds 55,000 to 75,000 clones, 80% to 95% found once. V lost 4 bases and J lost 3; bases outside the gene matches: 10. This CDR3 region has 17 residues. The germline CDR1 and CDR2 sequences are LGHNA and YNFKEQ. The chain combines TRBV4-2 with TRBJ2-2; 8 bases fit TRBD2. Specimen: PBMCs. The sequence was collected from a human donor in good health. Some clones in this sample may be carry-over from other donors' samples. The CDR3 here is CASSPLGAGGDTGELFF. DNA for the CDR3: TGTGCCAGCAGCCCCTTGGGGGCGGGGGGTGACACCGGGGAGCTGTTTTTT.